This TCR beta chain was sequenced for a study of cytotoxic CD8 clonotypes in ibrutinib-treated CLL. Study in general: Samples yielded averages of hundreds of thousands of productive templates and over 90,000 productive rearrangements.

General study findings and limits: Few clonotypes were public, and these shrank or held steady under treatment. Clonality rose at ibrutinib response, held steady in sustained remission, and fell toward baseline at progression.

About this clone itself: What it binds is not known.

A 1 in 200,000 to 1 in 1 million T cell depth was the sequencing target. Repertoires were generated with immunoSEQ multiplex PCR, while TCRdb's copy carries only in-frame clones and drops some. The data show fewer than 40,000 clones, approximately 67% seen once. Trimming took 7 bases from V and 7 from J, leaving 20 bases between them. CDR1 is LNHDA, CDR2 SQIVND, per germline (reference sequence). This CDR3 is built from 15 residues. The chain recombines TRBV19 with TRBJ2-1; D possibly corresponds to TRBD2 (5 bases). The TCR sequence derives from a human donor with chronic lymphocytic leukemia. Sequencing was performed on PBMCs, taken at disease progression, from a patient treated with ibrutinib. CDR3 bases: TGTGCCAGTAACGACCGGGTCACGGGAAGGAATGAGCAGTTCTTC. It codes for CASNDRVTGRNEQFF.